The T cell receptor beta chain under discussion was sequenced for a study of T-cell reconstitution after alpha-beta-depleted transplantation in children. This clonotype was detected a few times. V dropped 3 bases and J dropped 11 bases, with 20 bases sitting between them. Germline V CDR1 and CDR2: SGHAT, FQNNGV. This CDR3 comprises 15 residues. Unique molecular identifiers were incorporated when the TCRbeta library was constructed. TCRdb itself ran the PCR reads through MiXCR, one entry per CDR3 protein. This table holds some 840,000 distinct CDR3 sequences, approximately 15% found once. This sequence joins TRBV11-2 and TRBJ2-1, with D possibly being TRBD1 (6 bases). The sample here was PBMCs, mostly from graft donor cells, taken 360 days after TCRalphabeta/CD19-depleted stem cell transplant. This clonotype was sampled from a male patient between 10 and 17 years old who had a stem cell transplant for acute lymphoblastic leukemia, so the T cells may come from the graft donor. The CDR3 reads CASSFGQRITMKQFF. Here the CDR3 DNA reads TGTGCCAGCAGCTTCGGACAGCGGATTACAATGAAGCAGTTCTTC.